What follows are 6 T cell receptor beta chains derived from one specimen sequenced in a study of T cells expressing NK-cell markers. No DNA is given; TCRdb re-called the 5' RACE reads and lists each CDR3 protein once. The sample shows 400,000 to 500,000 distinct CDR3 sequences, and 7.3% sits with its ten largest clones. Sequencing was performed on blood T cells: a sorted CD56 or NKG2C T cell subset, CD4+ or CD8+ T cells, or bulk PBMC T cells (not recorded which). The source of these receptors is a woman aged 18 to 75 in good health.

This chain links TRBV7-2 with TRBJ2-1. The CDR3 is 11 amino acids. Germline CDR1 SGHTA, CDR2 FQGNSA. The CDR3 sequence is CASLNYNEQFF.

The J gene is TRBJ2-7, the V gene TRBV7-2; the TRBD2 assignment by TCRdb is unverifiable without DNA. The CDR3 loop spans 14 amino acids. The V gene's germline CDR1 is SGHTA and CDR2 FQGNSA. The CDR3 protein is CASSLEGLAFEQYF. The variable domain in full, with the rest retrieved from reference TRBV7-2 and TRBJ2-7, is GAGVSQSPSNKVTEKGKDVELRCDPISGHTALYWYRQSLGQGLEFLIYFQGNSAPDKSGLPSDRFSAERTGGSVSTLTIQRTQQEDSAVYLCASSLEGLAFEQYFGPGTRLTVT.

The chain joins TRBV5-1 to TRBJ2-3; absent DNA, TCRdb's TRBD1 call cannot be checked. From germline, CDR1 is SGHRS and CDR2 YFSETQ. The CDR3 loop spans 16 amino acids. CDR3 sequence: CASSLWGGTSTDTQYF.

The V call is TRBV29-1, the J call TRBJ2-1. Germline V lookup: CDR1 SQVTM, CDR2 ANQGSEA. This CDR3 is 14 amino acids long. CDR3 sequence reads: CSAMGTSAYNEQFF.

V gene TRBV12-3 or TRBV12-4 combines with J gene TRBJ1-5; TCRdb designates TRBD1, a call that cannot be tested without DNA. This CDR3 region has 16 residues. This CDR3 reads CASSFGGQGANQPQHF.

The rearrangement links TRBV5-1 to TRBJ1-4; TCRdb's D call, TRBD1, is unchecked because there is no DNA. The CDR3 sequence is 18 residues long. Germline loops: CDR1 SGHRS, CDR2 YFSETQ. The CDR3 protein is CASSFTPLGQGLGEKLFF.